In this sample, the clone carrying this T cell receptor beta chain turned up a few times. The record originates from a study of cytomegalovirus exposure and HLA in healthy donors. Between the trimmed V and J ends, which lost 1 base and 2 bases, there was a span of 6 bases. The germline V gene has CDR1 SGHVS and CDR2 FQNEAQ. This CDR3 is built from 15 residues. PCR used 60 Vbeta primers and 13 Jbeta primers. TCRdb's table, derived via immunoSEQ multiplex PCR, lists solely in-frame clones and lacks some. The data show about 150,000 clones, about 9.2% seen once. Sequencing was done on a sample of PBMCs. This TCR derives from a woman aged 40 to 50 in good health and CMV-seropositive. The chain carries TRBV7-8 and TRBJ1-6; D is possibly TRBD1 (5 bases). The CDR3 spells CASSLVRAYNSPLHF. DNA of the CDR3: TGTGCCAGCAGCTTAGTCAGGGCCTATAATTCACCCCTCCACTTT.